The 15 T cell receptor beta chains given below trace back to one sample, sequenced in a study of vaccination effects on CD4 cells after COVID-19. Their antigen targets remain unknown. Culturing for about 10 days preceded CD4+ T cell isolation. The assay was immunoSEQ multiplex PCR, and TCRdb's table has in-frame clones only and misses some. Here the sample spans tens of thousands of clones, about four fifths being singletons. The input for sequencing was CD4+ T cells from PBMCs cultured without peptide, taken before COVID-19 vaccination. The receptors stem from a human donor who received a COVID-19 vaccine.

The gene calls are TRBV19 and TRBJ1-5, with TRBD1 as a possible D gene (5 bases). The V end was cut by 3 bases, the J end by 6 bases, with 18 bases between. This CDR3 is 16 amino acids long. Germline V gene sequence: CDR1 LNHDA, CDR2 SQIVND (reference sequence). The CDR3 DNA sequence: TGTGCCAGTAGTATTGATGTAGGGGCAGGGCCTCAGCCCCAGCATTTT. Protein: CASSIDVGAGPQPQHF.

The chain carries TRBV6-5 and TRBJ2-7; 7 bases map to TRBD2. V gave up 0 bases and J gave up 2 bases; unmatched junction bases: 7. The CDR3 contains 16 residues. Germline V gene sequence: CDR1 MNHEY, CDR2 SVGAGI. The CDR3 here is CASSYSTGGSPYEQYF. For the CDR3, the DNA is TGTGCCAGCAGTTACTCGACCGGGGGGTCTCCCTACGAGCAGTACTTC.

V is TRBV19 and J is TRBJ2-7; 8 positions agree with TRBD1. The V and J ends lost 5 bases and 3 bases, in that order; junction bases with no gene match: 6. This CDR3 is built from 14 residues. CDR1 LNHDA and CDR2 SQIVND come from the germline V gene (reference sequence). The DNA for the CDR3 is TGTGCCAGTAGTCCCCAGGGGGCATTCTACGAGCAGTACTTC. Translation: CASSPQGAFYEQYF.

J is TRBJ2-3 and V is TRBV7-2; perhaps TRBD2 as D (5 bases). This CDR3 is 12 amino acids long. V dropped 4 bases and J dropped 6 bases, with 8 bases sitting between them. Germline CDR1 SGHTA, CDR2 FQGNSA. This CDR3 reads CASSSGLDTQYF. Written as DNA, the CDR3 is TGTGCCAGCAGCTCGGGGTTGGATACGCAGTATTTT.

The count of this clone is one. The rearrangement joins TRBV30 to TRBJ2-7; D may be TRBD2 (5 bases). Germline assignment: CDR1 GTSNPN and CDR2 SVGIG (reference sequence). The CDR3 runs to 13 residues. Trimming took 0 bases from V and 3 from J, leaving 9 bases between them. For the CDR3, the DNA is TGTGCCTGGAGTGTTGGACTGATCTACGAGCAGTACTTC. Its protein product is CAWSVGLIYEQYF.

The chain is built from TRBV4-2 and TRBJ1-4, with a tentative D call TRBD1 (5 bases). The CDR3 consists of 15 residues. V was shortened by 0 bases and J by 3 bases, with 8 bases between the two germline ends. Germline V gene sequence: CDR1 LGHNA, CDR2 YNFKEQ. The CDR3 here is CASSQEVQANEKLFF. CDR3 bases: TGTGCCAGCAGCCAAGAGGTACAGGCTAATGAAAAACTGTTTTTT.

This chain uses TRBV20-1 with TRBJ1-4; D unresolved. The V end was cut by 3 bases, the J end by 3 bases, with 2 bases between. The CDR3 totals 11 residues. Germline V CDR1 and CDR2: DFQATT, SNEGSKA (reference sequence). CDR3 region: CSASPNEKLFF. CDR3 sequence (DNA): TGCAGTGCTAGTCCTAATGAAAAACTGTTTTTT.

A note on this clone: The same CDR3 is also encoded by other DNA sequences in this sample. The CDR3 is CATSGWGTDTQYF. The DNA of the CDR3 is TGTGCCACCAGTGGCTGGGGCACAGATACGCAGTATTTT. The rearrangement uses TRBV24-1 and TRBJ2-3, with D uncertain. Looked up from germline, CDR1 is KGHDR and CDR2 is SFDVKD. The CDR3 has 13 residues. The V and J ends lost 5 bases and 1 base respectively, with 6 bases between them.

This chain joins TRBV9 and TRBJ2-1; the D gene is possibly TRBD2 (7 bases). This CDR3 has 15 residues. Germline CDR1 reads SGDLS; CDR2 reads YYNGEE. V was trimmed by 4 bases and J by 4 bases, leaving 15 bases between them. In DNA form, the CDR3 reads TGTGCCAGCAGCCTCGGGGGGCGGACATACAATGAGCAGTTCTTC. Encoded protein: CASSLGGRTYNEQFF. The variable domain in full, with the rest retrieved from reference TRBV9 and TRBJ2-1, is DSGVTQTPKHLITATGQRVTLRCSPRSGDLSVYWYQQSLDQGLQFLIQYYNGEERAKGNILERFSAQQFPDLHSELNLSSLELGDSALYFCASSLGGRTYNEQFFGPGTRLTVL.

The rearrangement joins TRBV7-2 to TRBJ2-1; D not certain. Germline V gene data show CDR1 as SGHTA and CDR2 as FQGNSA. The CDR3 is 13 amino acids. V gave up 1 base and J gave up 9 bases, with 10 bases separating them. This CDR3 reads CASSLVNRGEQFF. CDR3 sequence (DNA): TGTGCCAGCAGCTTAGTCAACCGTGGTGAGCAGTTCTTC. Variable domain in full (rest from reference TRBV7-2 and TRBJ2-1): GAGVSQSPSNKVTEKGKDVELRCDPISGHTALYWYRQSLGQGLEFLIYFQGNSAPDKSGLPSDRFSAERTGGSVSTLTIQRTQQEDSAVYLCASSLVNRGEQFFGPGTRLTVL.

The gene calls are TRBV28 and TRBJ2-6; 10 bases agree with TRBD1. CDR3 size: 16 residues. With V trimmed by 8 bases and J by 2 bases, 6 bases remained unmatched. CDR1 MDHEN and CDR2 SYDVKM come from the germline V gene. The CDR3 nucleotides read TGTGCCAGCCAGACAGGGGGCGAAACTGGGGCCAACGTCCTGACTTTC. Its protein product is CASQTGGETGANVLTF.

The CDR3 nucleotides are TGTGCCAGCAGCTTAGCCGGGGCGGTCGACGAGCAGTACTTC. It is translated as CASSLAGAVDEQYF. This rearrangement joins TRBV7-9 to TRBJ2-7; TRBD1 or TRBD2 may be the D gene (5 bases each). The V gene lost 0 bases and the J gene lost 5 bases, with 11 bases spanning the gap. This CDR3 is 14 amino acids long. Germline V gives CDR1 SEHNR, CDR2 FQNEAQ (reference sequence).

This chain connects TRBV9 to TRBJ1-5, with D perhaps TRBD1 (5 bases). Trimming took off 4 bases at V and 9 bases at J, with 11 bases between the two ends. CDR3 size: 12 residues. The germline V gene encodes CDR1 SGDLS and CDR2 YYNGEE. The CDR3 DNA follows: TGTGCCAGCAGCCAAGTGGGGGGGCCCCAGCATTTT. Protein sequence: CASSQVGGPQHF.

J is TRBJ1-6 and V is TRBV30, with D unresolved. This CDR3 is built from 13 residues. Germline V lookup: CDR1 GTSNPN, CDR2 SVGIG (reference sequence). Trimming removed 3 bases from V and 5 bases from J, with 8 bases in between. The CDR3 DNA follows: TGTGCCTGGAGGTGGAGGGATAATTCACCCCTCCACTTT. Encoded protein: CAWRWRDNSPLHF.

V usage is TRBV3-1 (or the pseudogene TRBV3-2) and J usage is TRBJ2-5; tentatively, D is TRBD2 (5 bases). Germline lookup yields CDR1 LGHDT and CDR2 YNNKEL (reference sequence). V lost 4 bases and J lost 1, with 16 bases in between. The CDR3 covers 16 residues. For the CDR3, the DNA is TGTGCCAGCAGCCTATCAAGTTACGGGATCCAAGAGACCCAGTACTTC. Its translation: CASSLSSYGIQETQYF.